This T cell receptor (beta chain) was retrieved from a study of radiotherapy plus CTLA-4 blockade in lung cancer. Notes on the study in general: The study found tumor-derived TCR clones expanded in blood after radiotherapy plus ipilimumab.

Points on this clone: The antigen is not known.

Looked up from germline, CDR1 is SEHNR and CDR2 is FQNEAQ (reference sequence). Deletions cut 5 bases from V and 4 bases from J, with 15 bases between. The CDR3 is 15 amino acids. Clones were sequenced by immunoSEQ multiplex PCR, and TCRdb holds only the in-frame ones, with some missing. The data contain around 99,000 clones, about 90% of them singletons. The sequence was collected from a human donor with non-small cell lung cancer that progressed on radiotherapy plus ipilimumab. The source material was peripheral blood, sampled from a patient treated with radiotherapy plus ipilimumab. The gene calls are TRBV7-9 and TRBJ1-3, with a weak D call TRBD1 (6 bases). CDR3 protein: CASSPTGAYGNTIYF. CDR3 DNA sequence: TGTGCCAGCAGCCCCACGGGGGCTTACGGAAACACCATATATTTT.